The present entry profiles one T cell receptor beta chain with its context. One junction end does not reproduce the germline sequence, and a read error may be involved. This specimen comes from a study of blood T cell repertoires in COVID-19. As for the study in general: Spain, Italy and the United States supplied samples that represented acute and convalescent COVID-19. Sample material is recorded as cDNA or gDNA derived from T cells, B-cell-depleted T cells, or PBMCs.

The data were produced by immunoSEQ multiplex PCR, yet TCRdb's version contains in-frame clones alone and is incomplete. The repertoire has around 150,000 clones, 80% of them found once; the top ten carry roughly 3.4%. There are 12 residues in the CDR3. CDR1 is KGHSH and CDR2 is LQKENI in the germline V gene. In terms of age and location, participants ranged from about 18 to 90 years and lived in about two dozen US areas. Two consecutive negative NP/OP PCR tests, clearance, or resolved symptoms defined Cohort 3 recovery. The sequenced material came from PBMCs or T cells enriched from blood (not recorded which). This sequence originates from a woman aged 60-75 years who had recovered from COVID-19. J is TRBJ2-3 and V is TRBV18; D perhaps matches TRBD1 (5 bases). CDR3: CASSPQEDTQYF. The DNA of the CDR3 is TGTGCCAGCTCCCCACAGGAGGATACGCAGTATTTT.